What follows are 9 T cell receptor beta chains derived from one specimen sequenced in a study of T cell repertoires in cytomegalovirus infection (dated by TCRdb to between 2019 and 2020). The run used an Illumina HiSeq 1500. Clones were called with MiXCR by TCRdb after fastp trimmed the public reads at Q25, and only in-frame beta chains were retained. Rows with a matching CDR3 protein are joined into one entry that keeps the most common DNA and genes. The sample table records around 540,000 distinct CDR3 sequences; 30% to 40% of these occur just once. The top ten hold roughly 17% of the sample. Sample treatment or condition, as interpreted from the label and publication: in vitro stimulation with specific CMV peptide epitopes to enrich CMV-specific T cells. The antigens for these receptors are not known. This material consisted of cultured PBMCs, taken from culture after CMV antigen stimulation. These receptors all come from a human donor in good health (CMV status not recorded). Some clones in this sample may be carry-over from other donors' samples.

The chain uses TRBV30 and TRBJ1-2; D unresolved. Germline lookup yields CDR1 GTSNPN and CDR2 SVGIG (reference sequence). This CDR3 region has 12 residues. The V gene lost 3 bases and the J gene lost 10 bases, with 15 bases spanning the gap. Here the CDR3 DNA reads TGTGCCTGGAGCGACGGCCATGGGTTCTACACCTTC. Translation gives CAWSDGHGFYTF.

The V gene is TRBV2, the J gene TRBJ1-6; 7 nucleotides line up with TRBD1. CDR1 and CDR2 from the germline V gene are SNHLY and FYNNEI. V was clipped by 5 bases and J by 9 bases; unmatched bases: 7. This CDR3 has 14 amino acids. The CDR3 DNA reads TGTGCCAGCAGTCCCCGGGACAGAGGTTCACCCCTCCACTTT. It encodes CASSPRDRGSPLHF.

V is TRBV20-1 and J is TRBJ2-7, with TRBD1 matching over 9 bases. Germline-derived CDR1 and CDR2 are DFQATT and SNEGSKA (reference sequence). With 5 bases clipped from V and 4 bases from J, the junction kept 9 bases outside the gene matches. This CDR3 region has 14 residues. Written as DNA, the CDR3 is TGCAGTGCTCGGACCGGGACAGGGACGTACGAGCAGTACGTC. Protein product: CSARTGTGTYEQYV.

The chain carries TRBV10-1 and TRBJ2-1, with D possibly TRBD2 on 5 matching bases. Per the germline V gene, CDR1 is WNHNN and CDR2 is SYGVQD (reference sequence). The ends were cut back, 5 bases at V and 9 bases at J, with 14 bases in the middle. The CDR3 spans 13 residues. CDR3 in DNA: TGCGCCAGCAGTCAGGAGGTTAGGAGTGAGCAGTTCTTC. Translating gives CASSQEVRSEQFF.

This clonotype has a handful of counts. The chain combines TRBV4-3 with TRBJ1-3; 8 bases match TRBD1. The CDR3 length is 14 residues. CDR1 is LGHNA, CDR2 YSLEER, per germline. The junction had 5 bases not matched to a gene; V was cut back by 2 bases and J by 8 bases. Here the CDR3 reads CASSQPDREDTIYF. As DNA, the CDR3 is TGCGCCAGCAGCCAACCGGACAGGGAAGACACCATATATTTT.

This chain connects TRBV15 to TRBJ2-7, with TRBD2 matching 12 bases. J lost 3 bases, V lost 0 bases, and 3 bases had no gene match. CDR3 length: 16 amino acids. Germline assignment: CDR1 LNHNV and CDR2 YYDKDF (reference sequence). The CDR3: CATSRDRTSGIYEQYF. As DNA, the CDR3 is TGTGCCACCAGCAGAGATAGGACTAGCGGGATCTACGAGCAGTACTTC.

This clonotype was counted a few times. V and J are TRBV28 and TRBJ2-7; possibly TRBD1 for D (5 bases). V lost 10 bases and J 3 bases, leaving 16 bases between the germline ends. The germline CDR1 and CDR2 sequences are MDHEN and SYDVKM. The CDR3 has 13 residues. The CDR3 nucleotides are TGTGCCACTATCCAGGGAAGAAGCTACGAGCAGTACTTC. Encoded protein: CATIQGRSYEQYF.

The chain employs TRBV29-1 and TRBJ2-2, with D perhaps matching TRBD2 (6 bases). Per germline, CDR1 SQVTM and CDR2 ANQGSEA. There are 15 residues in the CDR3. Trimming removed 7 bases from V and 2 bases from J, with 17 bases in between. CDR3 in DNA: TGCAGCGCCCGAGGACCGGGACTTAACACCGGGGAGCTGTTTTTT. Its protein product is CSARGPGLNTGELFF.

The CDR3 DNA sequence: TGTGCCAGCAGTCGCGCGGGGGACCCCCTCCACTTT. Translating gives CASSRAGDPLHF. The chain is built from TRBV12-3 or TRBV12-4 and TRBJ1-6; weak D call: TRBD1 (5 bases). This CDR3 region has 12 residues. V lost 5 bases and J 13 bases, leaving 12 bases between the germline ends.